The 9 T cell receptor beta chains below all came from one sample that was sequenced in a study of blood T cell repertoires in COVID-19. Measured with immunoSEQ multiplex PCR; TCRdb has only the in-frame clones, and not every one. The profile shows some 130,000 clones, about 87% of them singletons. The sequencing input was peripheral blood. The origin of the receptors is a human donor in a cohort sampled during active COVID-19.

Here the CDR3 DNA reads TGTGCCAGCAGCTTCGACGGGGATAACTATGGCTACACCTTC. This encodes CASSFDGDNYGYTF. J is TRBJ1-2 and V is TRBV11-1; D remains unclear. In germline, CDR1 is SGHAT, CDR2 FQDESV (reference sequence). Trimming took off 3 bases at V and 1 base at J, with 9 bases between the two ends. The CDR3 is 14 residues long.

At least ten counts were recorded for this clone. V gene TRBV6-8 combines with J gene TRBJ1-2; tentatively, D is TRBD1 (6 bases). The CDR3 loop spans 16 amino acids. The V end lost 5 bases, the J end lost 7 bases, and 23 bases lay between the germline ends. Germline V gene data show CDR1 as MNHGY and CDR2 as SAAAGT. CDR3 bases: TGTGCCAGCAGTGGCGGACAGAGGACCGTGCGAGGTGGCTACACCTTC. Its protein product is CASSGGQRTVRGGYTF.

The CDR3 DNA follows: TGTGCCAGCAGCACAGGGGGTCGTGGCTACACCTTC. Its protein product is CASSTGGRGYTF. This chain links TRBV6-2 or TRBV6-3 with TRBJ1-2; TRBD1 agrees at 8 bases. The CDR3 covers 12 residues. Germline CDR1 is MNHEY and CDR2 is SVGEGT. J gave up 7 bases and V 6 bases, and 4 bases lay outside the gene matches.

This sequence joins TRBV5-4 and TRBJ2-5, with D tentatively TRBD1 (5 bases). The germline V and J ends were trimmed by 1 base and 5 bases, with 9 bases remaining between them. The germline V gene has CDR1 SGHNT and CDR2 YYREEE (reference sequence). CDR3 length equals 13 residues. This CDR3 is CASSLPPGETQYF. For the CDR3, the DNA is TGTGCCAGCAGCTTGCCCCCAGGGGAGACCCAGTACTTC.

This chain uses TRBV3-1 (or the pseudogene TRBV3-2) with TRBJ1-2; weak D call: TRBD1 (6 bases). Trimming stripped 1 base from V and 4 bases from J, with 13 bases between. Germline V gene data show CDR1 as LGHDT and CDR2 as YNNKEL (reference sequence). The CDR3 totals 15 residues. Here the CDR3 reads CASSQGRGDIYGYTF. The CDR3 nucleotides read TGTGCCAGCAGCCAAGGCAGGGGCGACATCTATGGCTACACCTTC.

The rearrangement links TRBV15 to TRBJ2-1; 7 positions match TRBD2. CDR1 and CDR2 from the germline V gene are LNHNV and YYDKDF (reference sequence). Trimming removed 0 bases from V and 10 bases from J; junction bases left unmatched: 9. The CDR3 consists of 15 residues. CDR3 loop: CATSRDQFGRGEQFF. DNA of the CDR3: TGTGCCACCAGCAGAGATCAGTTTGGGAGGGGCGAGCAGTTCTTC. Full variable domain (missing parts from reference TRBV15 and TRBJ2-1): DAMVIQNPRYQVTQFGKPVTLSCSQTLNHNVMYWYQQKSSQAPKLLFHYYDKDFNNEADTPDNFQSRRPNTSFCFLDIRSPGLGDTAMYLCATSRDQFGRGEQFFGPGTRLTVL.

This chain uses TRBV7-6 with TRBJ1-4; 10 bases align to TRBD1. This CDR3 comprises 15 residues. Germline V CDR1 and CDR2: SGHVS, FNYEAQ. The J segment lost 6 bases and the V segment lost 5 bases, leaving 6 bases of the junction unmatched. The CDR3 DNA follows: TGTGCCAGCAGCCCGATGGGGACAGGGGATGAAAAACTGTTTTTT. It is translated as CASSPMGTGDEKLFF.

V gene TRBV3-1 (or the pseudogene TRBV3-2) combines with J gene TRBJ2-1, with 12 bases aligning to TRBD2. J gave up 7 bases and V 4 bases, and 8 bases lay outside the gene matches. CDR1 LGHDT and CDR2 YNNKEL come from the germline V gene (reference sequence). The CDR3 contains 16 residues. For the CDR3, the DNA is TGTGCCAGCAGCCTCGCTACTAGCGGGAGGTATAATGAGCAGTTCTTC. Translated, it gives CASSLATSGRYNEQFF.

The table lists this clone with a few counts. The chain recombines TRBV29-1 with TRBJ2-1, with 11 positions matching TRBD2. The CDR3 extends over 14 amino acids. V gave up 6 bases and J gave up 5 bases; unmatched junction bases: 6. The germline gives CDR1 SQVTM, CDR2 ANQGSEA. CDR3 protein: CSVKTSGKDNEQFF. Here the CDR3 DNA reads TGCAGCGTCAAGACTAGCGGGAAGGACAATGAGCAGTTCTTC.